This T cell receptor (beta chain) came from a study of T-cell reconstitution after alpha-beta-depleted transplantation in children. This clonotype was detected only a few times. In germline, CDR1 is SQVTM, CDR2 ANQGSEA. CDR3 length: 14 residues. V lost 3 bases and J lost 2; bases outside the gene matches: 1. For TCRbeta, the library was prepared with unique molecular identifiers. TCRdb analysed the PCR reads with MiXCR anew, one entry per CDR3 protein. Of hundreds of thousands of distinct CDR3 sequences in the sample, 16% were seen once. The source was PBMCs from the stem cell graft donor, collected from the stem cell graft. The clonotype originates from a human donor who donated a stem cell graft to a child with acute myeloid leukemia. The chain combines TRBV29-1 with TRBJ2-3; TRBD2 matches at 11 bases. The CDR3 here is CSVEGLADTDTQYF. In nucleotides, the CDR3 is TGCAGCGTTGAGGGACTAGCGGACACAGATACGCAGTATTTT.